A selection of T cell receptor beta chains follows, all from one sample in a study of cytomegalovirus exposure and HLA in healthy donors. The data were produced by immunoSEQ multiplex PCR, yet TCRdb's version contains in-frame clones alone and is incomplete. In the table there are about 180,000 clones, 76% of which are singletons. Source material: PBMCs. The receptors derive from a woman in her twenties or thirties in good health and CMV-seropositive. CDR3s include the opening cysteine and the closing phenylalanine or tryptophan. A D gene is named only where the DNA matches it firmly. The size entry is marked missing in some rows and otherwise reads once, few, many or a size class.

v_call,clone_size,j_call,d_call,cdr3_aa,cdr3_nt
TRBV7-6,once,TRBJ1-6,.,CASSPLGMVNSPLHF,TGTGCCAGCAGCCCTCTGGGCATGGTGAATTCACCCCTCCACTTT
TRBV5-6,few,TRBJ1-6,TRBD1,CASSHPTTGYNSPLHF,TGTGCCAGCAGCCATCCAACGACAGGGTATAATTCACCCCTCCACTTT
TRBV5-1,.,TRBJ1-1,.,CASSLGFRGRDTEAFF,TGCGCCAGCAGCTTGGGATTTAGGGGCCGGGACACTGAAGCTTTCTTT
TRBV30,.,TRBJ1-6,.,CAWSVSRVYGPSSYNSPLHF,TGTGCCTGGAGTGTAAGCAGGGTTTACGGTCCGAGCTCCTATAATTCACCCCTCCACTTT
TRBV7-2,.,TRBJ1-5,TRBD1,CASSPRPPGTGDSNQPQHF,TGTGCCAGCAGTCCTCGCCCCCCCGGGACAGGAGATAGCAATCAGCCCCAGCATTTT
TRBV6-1,.,TRBJ2-7,TRBD1,CASSKNGQGPYEQYF,TGTGCCAGCAGTAAGAACGGACAGGGCCCTTACGAGCAGTACTTC
TRBV25-1,.,TRBJ1-3,.,CASSDVLRGGALGNTIYF,TGTGCCAGCAGTGATGTTCTCCGAGGGGGGGCTCTTGGAAACACCATATATTTT
TRBV4-1,.,TRBJ2-5,.,CASSQEGGETQYF,TGCGCCAGCAGCCAAGAAGGGGGAGAGACCCAGTACTTC
TRBV2,.,TRBJ2-7,.,CASTVIGYEQYF,TGTGCCAGCACCGTTATCGGCTACGAGCAGTACTTC
TRBV4-3,.,TRBJ2-1,TRBD2,CASSQVLAGRDNEQFF,TGCGCCAGCAGCCAAGTCCTAGCGGGGAGGGACAATGAGCAGTTCTTC
TRBV11-3,.,TRBJ1-2,.,CASSLVGQTRNGYTF,TGTGCCAGCAGCTTAGTGGGTCAGACAAGGAATGGCTACACCTTC
TRBV9,.,TRBJ1-2,TRBD1,CASSGTGHGYGYTF,TGTGCCAGCAGCGGGACAGGGCATGGCTATGGCTACACCTTC
TRBV7-2,.,TRBJ2-1,.,CASSLEASSYNEQFF,TGTGCCAGCAGCTTAGAAGCGAGCTCCTACAATGAGCAGTTCTTC
TRBV19,.,TRBJ2-2,TRBD2,CASSRRGVNTGELFF,TGTGCCAGTAGTCGGCGGGGGGTAAACACCGGGGAGCTGTTTTTT